A selection of T cell receptor beta chains follows, all from one sample in a study of Graves' ophthalmopathy and Graves' hyperthyroidism. One entry per CDR3 protein results from TCRdb running MiXCR on the multiplex PCR reads. Of just over 400,000 distinct CDR3 sequences in the sample, roughly 21% were seen once. Sequencing was carried out using peripheral blood. Receptor source: a woman between 18 and 29 years old with stable Graves' hyperthyroidism. CDR3s include the opening cysteine and the closing phenylalanine or tryptophan. The D gene is left open where the match is weak. Where a row states a size, it is once, few, many or the class of an expanded clone; other rows omit it.

V	size	J	D	CDR3	DNA
TRBV14	once	TRBJ1-3	NA	CASSPLARQSYSGNTIYF	TGTGCCAGCTCACCACTTGCTCGACAGTCTTACTCTGGAAACACCATATATTTT
TRBV20-1	NA	TRBJ2-1	NA	CSASTPRASRDEQFF	TGCAGTGCTAGTACTCCTCGGGCCTCTAGGGACGAGCAGTTCTTC
TRBV6-1	NA	TRBJ1-1	NA	CASSGEVTEAFF	TGTGCCAGCAGTGGGGAGGTCACTGAAGCTTTCTTT
TRBV20-1	NA	TRBJ1-6	NA	CSARPGTLYSPLHF	TGCAGTGCTAGACCCGGGACATTGTATTCACCCCTCCACTTT
TRBV30	NA	TRBJ1-1	NA	CAWSEQAATEAFF	TGTGCCTGGAGTGAACAGGCGGCCACTGAAGCTTTCTTT
TRBV6-5	NA	TRBJ2-5	TRBD2	CASIPIASGGAGETQYF	TGTGCCAGCATCCCGATAGCTAGCGGGGGGGCGGGGGAGACCCAGTACTTC
TRBV20-1	many	TRBJ1-2	NA	CSAREVLYGYTF	TGCAGTGCTAGGGAAGTCCTCTATGGCTACACCTTC
TRBV15	NA	TRBJ2-7	NA	CATSTRDGEQYF	TGTGCCACCAGCACCCGAGACGGAGAGCAGTACTTC
TRBV7-2	many	TRBJ2-7	TRBD1	CASSLTTGTGGGEQYF	TGTGCCAGCAGCTTAACTACCGGGACAGGTGGCGGAGAGCAGTACTTC
TRBV5-1	many	TRBJ1-1	NA	CASSLVHGDTEAFF	TGCGCCAGCAGCTTGGTGCATGGGGACACTGAAGCTTTCTTT
TRBV29-1	many	TRBJ2-2	NA	CSVAGLPRTGELFF	TGCAGCGTTGCGGGACTGCCTAGGACCGGGGAGCTGTTTTTT
TRBV20-1	many	TRBJ2-2	NA	CSARDLRGPANTGELFF	TGCAGTGCTAGAGACCTCCGGGGGCCTGCGAACACCGGGGAGCTGTTTTTT
TRBV6-1	once	TRBJ1-6	TRBD1	CATVRDRESPLHF	TGTGCCACCGTCCGGGACAGGGAATCACCCCTCCACTTT
TRBV24-1	many	TRBJ2-7	NA	CATSDLVGGEQYF	TGTGCCACCAGTGATTTGGTTGGCGGCGAGCAGTACTTC
TRBV28	many	TRBJ2-5	TRBD2	CASSLSGTSVKETQYF	TGTGCCAGCAGTTTATCGGGGACTAGCGTAAAAGAGACCCAGTACTTC
TRBV20-1	NA	TRBJ1-2	NA	CSAREYDRNYGYTF	TGCAGTGCTAGAGAATACGACAGGAACTATGGCTACACCTTC
TRBV20-1	NA	TRBJ2-7	NA	CSARVTRGASYEQYF	TGCAGTGCTAGAGTCACTCGGGGGGCCTCCTACGAGCAGTACTTC
TRBV7-3	NA	TRBJ1-2	NA	CASSFRQVYGYTF	TGTGCCAGCAGCTTTCGACAGGTATATGGCTACACCTTC
TRBV29-1	many	TRBJ1-1	TRBD1	CSGGQGNTEAFF	TGCAGCGGGGGACAGGGGAACACTGAAGCTTTCTTT
TRBV6-1	once	TRBJ1-2	NA	CASRPANYGYTF	TGTGCCAGCCGGCCAGCTAACTATGGCTACACCTTC
TRBV9	few	TRBJ2-5	NA	CASSVAWGRSGETQYF	TGTGCCAGCAGCGTAGCTTGGGGGCGGAGCGGAGAGACCCAGTACTTC
TRBV5-5	many	TRBJ1-2	NA	CASINQARQNYGYTF	TGTGCCAGCATTAATCAGGCCAGGCAGAACTATGGCTACACCTTC
TRBV12-5	NA	TRBJ2-5	TRBD2	CASGLGLAGTQETQYF	TGTGCTAGTGGTTTGGGACTAGCGGGAACCCAAGAGACCCAGTACTTC
TRBV7-2	many	TRBJ2-7	TRBD2	CASSPQGLAGVGTYEQYF	TGTGCCAGCAGCCCACAGGGACTAGCGGGAGTGGGGACCTACGAGCAGTACTTC
TRBV6-1	NA	TRBJ1-5	TRBD1	CASSEWDRGQGQPQHF	TGTGCCAGCAGCGAATGGGACAGGGGGCAGGGTCAGCCCCAGCATTTT
TRBV2	many	TRBJ2-4	TRBD2	CASRAGLAKNIQYF	TGTGCCAGCAGAGCGGGACTAGCCAAAAACATTCAGTACTTC
TRBV29-1	NA	TRBJ1-1	NA	CSVDGPEAFF	TGCAGCGTTGATGGGCCAGAAGCTTTCTTT
TRBV20-1	many	TRBJ2-7	NA	CSARKDRNPYEQYF	TGCAGTGCTAGAAAGGATCGGAACCCCTACGAGCAGTACTTC
TRBV15	few	TRBJ2-1	TRBD2	CATSRVAGSHYNEQFF	TGTGCCACCAGCAGAGTAGCGGGCTCGCACTACAATGAGCAGTTCTTC
TRBV6-5	many	TRBJ1-3	NA	CASSYLRDSGNTIYF	TGTGCCAGCAGTTATTTACGGGACTCTGGAAACACCATATATTTT
TRBV19	many	TRBJ2-5	TRBD2	CASRGLAGGETQYF	TGTGCCAGTAGAGGACTAGCGGGAGGAGAGACCCAGTACTTC
TRBV14	many	TRBJ1-5	TRBD1	CASSQRLNRDRGGNQPQHF	TGTGCCAGCAGCCAGAGATTGAACCGCGACAGGGGGGGCAATCAGCCCCAGCATTTT
TRBV7-2	many	TRBJ2-7	NA	CASSQARHEAYEQYF	TGTGCCAGCAGTCAGGCAAGACACGAAGCTTACGAGCAGTACTTC
TRBV12-3/TRBV12-4	many	TRBJ1-2	TRBD1	CASSWRQGADGYTF	TGTGCCAGCAGCTGGCGACAGGGGGCAGATGGCTACACCTTC
TRBV5-1	many	TRBJ2-7	TRBD1	CASSPGDRVHEQYF	TGCGCCAGCAGCCCAGGGGACAGGGTCCACGAGCAGTACTTC
TRBV29-1	many	TRBJ2-5	NA	CSVEVTGGQETQYF	TGCAGCGTTGAAGTGACAGGAGGACAAGAGACCCAGTACTTC
TRBV30	many	TRBJ1-2	NA	CAWSKPGQPIYGYTF	TGTGCCTGGTCCAAACCGGGACAACCTATCTATGGCTACACCTTC
TRBV6-5	few	TRBJ1-1	NA	CASSYSGRAEACF	TGTGCCAGCAGTTACTCGGGCCGCGCTGAAGCTTGCTTT
TRBV3-1	NA	TRBJ2-2	NA	CASSQSSGRALSGELFF	TGTGCCAGCAGCCAATCATCGGGCAGGGCCTTGTCCGGGGAGCTGTTTTTT
TRBV3-1	many	TRBJ1-2	NA	CASGSVGGYTF	TGTGCCAGCGGGTCGGTAGGCGGCTACACCTTC
TRBV9	many	TRBJ1-3	TRBD1	CASSATGGAGNTIYF	TGTGCCAGCAGCGCAACAGGGGGAGCTGGAAACACCATATATTTT
TRBV7-8	NA	TRBJ2-5	NA	CASSGRDGQETQYF	TGTGCCAGCAGCGGTCGGGACGGCCAAGAGACCCAGTACTTC
TRBV20-1	many	TRBJ2-5	TRBD2	CSVTGLAEETQYF	TGCAGTGTGACGGGACTAGCGGAAGAGACCCAGTACTTC
TRBV19	few	TRBJ2-7	NA	CASSTRDGPYEQYF	TGTGCCAGTAGTACAAGGGACGGCCCCTACGAGCAGTACTTC
TRBV12-3/TRBV12-4	many	TRBJ1-1	NA	CASSSKDTSISITEAFF	TGTGCCAGCAGTTCCAAAGACACTTCAATTTCGATCACTGAAGCTTTCTTT
TRBV29-1	many	TRBJ2-7	TRBD1	CSVELSRTGASYEQYF	TGCAGCGTTGAATTATCCCGGACAGGGGCGTCCTACGAGCAGTACTTC
TRBV27	NA	TRBJ1-6	NA	CASSNKQALNSPLHF	TGTGCCAGCAGTAACAAACAGGCGCTGAATTCACCCCTCCACTTT
TRBV11-2	many	TRBJ1-2	NA	CASSQGGGSYGYTF	TGTGCCAGCAGCCAAGGTGGGGGTAGCTATGGCTACACCTTC
TRBV6-1	many	TRBJ2-2	TRBD2	CASYSGRPNTGELFF	TGTGCCAGCTATAGCGGGAGGCCGAACACCGGGGAGCTGTTTTTT
TRBV11-1	many	TRBJ2-6	TRBD1	CASSFRDSRSGANVLTF	TGTGCCAGCAGCTTTAGGGACAGCCGTTCTGGGGCCAACGTCCTGACTTTC
TRBV20-1	NA	TRBJ2-5	NA	CSATRRETQYF	TGCAGCGCCACGAGGAGAGAGACCCAGTACTTC
TRBV4-1	NA	TRBJ1-5	NA	CASSQGEGGINQPQHF	TGCGCCAGCAGCCAAGGGGAGGGCGGAATCAATCAGCCCCAGCATTTT
TRBV12-3/TRBV12-4	many	TRBJ2-2	NA	CASSGTLNTGELFF	TGTGCCAGCTCCGGGACTCTCAACACCGGGGAGCTGTTTTTT
TRBV4-2	NA	TRBJ1-5	TRBD1	CASSQSDRQGNQPQHF	TGTGCCAGCAGCCAAAGCGATAGACAGGGGAATCAGCCCCAGCATTTT
TRBV13	NA	TRBJ1-1	NA	CASSHTRHVFEAFF	TGTGCCAGCAGCCATACCAGACACGTCTTTGAAGCTTTCTTT
TRBV7-2	many	TRBJ2-7	TRBD2	CASSLRAGPYEQYF	TGTGCCAGCAGCTTACGAGCGGGGCCGTACGAGCAGTACTTC
TRBV18	few	TRBJ1-5	NA	CASSPEGQGQPQHF	TGTGCCAGCTCACCGGAGGGGCAGGGTCAGCCCCAGCATTTT